The next 30 T cell receptor beta chains were all read from a single sample in a study of blood T cell repertoires in COVID-19. Profiled with immunoSEQ multiplex PCR; TCRdb holds only in-frame clones, not every one. The table records about 120,000 clones, around three quarters of them present only once. Sequencing was performed on peripheral blood. These receptors all come from a woman of 80 years or more with acute or convalescent COVID-19.

This chain joins TRBV5-1 and TRBJ2-5; 14 nucleotides line up with TRBD2. The CDR3 sequence is 18 residues long. V was pared by 5 bases and J by 4 bases, with 13 bases of the junction left unmatched. Germline V gene data show CDR1 as SGHRS and CDR2 as YFSETQ. In DNA form, the CDR3 reads TGCGCCAGCAGTCAAACCGGGACTAGCGGGAGTAAGGGAGAGACCCAGTACTTC. Amino acids: CASSQTGTSGSKGETQYF.

This chain links TRBV3-1 (or the pseudogene TRBV3-2) with TRBJ1-2; possible D gene TRBD1, 5 bases. The ends were cut back, 6 bases at V and 1 base at J, with 9 bases in the middle. The V gene's germline CDR1 is LGHDT and CDR2 YNNKEL (reference sequence). This CDR3 is built from 13 residues. The CDR3 nucleotides are TGTGCCAGCAGTCCTGACAGTAACTATGGCTACACCTTC. Translating gives CASSPDSNYGYTF.

The chain recombines TRBV3-1 (or the pseudogene TRBV3-2) with TRBJ1-1, with 7 bases matching TRBD1. Trimming took 4 bases from V and 6 from J; bases not matched to a gene: 5. There are 13 residues in the CDR3. CDR1 and CDR2 from the germline V gene are LGHDT and YNNKEL (reference sequence). The CDR3 reads CASSRGTVPEAFF. The CDR3 nucleotides are TGTGCCAGCAGCCGAGGGACAGTTCCTGAAGCTTTCTTT.

The gene calls are TRBV5-1 and TRBJ1-1; D gene ambiguous. CDR1 and CDR2 (germline): SGHRS, YFSETQ. CDR3 length: 15 residues. V dropped 2 bases and J dropped 3 bases, with 14 bases sitting between them. This CDR3 is CASSFSASGDTEAFF. The CDR3 DNA follows: TGCGCCAGCAGCTTTTCCGCGAGTGGTGACACTGAAGCTTTCTTT.

The rearrangement links TRBV15 to TRBJ1-1, with no clear D. Trimming cost V 3 bases and J 2 bases, with 10 bases left between them. This CDR3 has 14 residues. Germline CDR1 reads LNHNV; CDR2 reads YYDKDF (reference sequence). CDR3 in amino acids: CATSRAVQNTEAFF. As DNA, the CDR3 is TGTGCCACCAGCAGGGCAGTTCAAAACACTGAAGCTTTCTTT.

The genes are TRBV27 and TRBJ2-1; 8 nucleotides agree with TRBD1. Germline lookup yields CDR1 MNHEY and CDR2 SMNVEV (reference sequence). The CDR3 is 15 amino acids. V dropped 6 bases and J dropped 4; count of bases not matched to a gene: 8. The CDR3: CASRPHGQGYNEQFF. The CDR3 DNA is TGTGCCAGCAGACCCCACGGACAGGGTTACAATGAGCAGTTCTTC.

V gene TRBV11-2 combines with J gene TRBJ2-7; D is uncertain. This CDR3 is 15 amino acids long. V dropped 5 bases and J dropped 6 bases, with 20 bases sitting between them. Germline V gene lookup returns CDR1 SGHAT and CDR2 FQNNGV. The CDR3 nucleotides are TGTGCCAGCAGCCGCTCTGGCGGCTATCCTCGCGAGCAGTACTTC. Its protein product is CASSRSGGYPREQYF. The full variable domain, in which reference TRBV11-2 and TRBJ2-7 provide the parts outside the CDR3, is EAGVAQSPRYKIIEKRQSVAFWCNPISGHATLYWYQQILGQGPKLLIQFQNNGVVDDSQLPKDRFSAERLKGVDSTLKIQPAKLEDSAVYLCASSRSGGYPREQYFGPGTRLTVT.

V and J are TRBV5-1 and TRBJ1-3; unclear D gene. The CDR3 covers 16 residues. With 4 bases removed from V and 2 bases from J, the gap between germline ends came to 16 bases. CDR1 SGHRS and CDR2 YFSETQ come from the germline V gene. In DNA form, the CDR3 reads TGCGCCAGCAGCCCGTCATCCCGGGGAACTGGAAACACCATATATTTT. Its protein product is CASSPSSRGTGNTIYF. The variable domain in full, with the rest retrieved from reference TRBV5-1 and TRBJ1-3, is KAGVTQTPRYLIKTRGQQVTLSCSPISGHRSVSWYQQTPGQGLQFLFEYFSETQRNKGNFPGRFSGRQFSNSRSEMNVSTLELGDSALYLCASSPSSRGTGNTIYFGEGSWLTVV.

V and J are TRBV5-1 and TRBJ1-1; a weak D match, TRBD1 (6 bases). This CDR3 is built from 13 residues. Per the germline V gene, CDR1 is SGHRS and CDR2 is YFSETQ. The V and J ends lost 4 bases and 1 base respectively, with 8 bases between them. CDR3 protein: CASSQQGNTEAFF. Written as DNA, the CDR3 is TGCGCCAGCAGCCAACAGGGGAACACTGAAGCTTTCTTT.

V is TRBV7-2 and J is TRBJ2-2; 12 nucleotides agree with TRBD2. This CDR3 has 18 amino acids. The germline V gene encodes CDR1 SGHTA and CDR2 FQGNSA. The trim removed 0 bases at V and 5 bases at J, leaving 7 bases unmatched. The CDR3 DNA reads as TGTGCCAGCAGCTTAGCGCTAGCGGGGGGGCCAAAGACCGGGGAGCTGTTTTTT. Translated: CASSLALAGGPKTGELFF. Full variable domain (remainder filled in from reference TRBV7-2 and TRBJ2-2): GAGVSQSPSNKVTEKGKDVELRCDPISGHTALYWYRQSLGQGLEFLIYFQGNSAPDKSGLPSDRFSAERTGGSVSTLTIQRTQQEDSAVYLCASSLALAGGPKTGELFFGEGSRLTVL.

This chain connects TRBV2 to TRBJ1-2, with 8 bases matching TRBD1. In germline, CDR1 is SNHLY, CDR2 FYNNEI. The CDR3 sequence is 15 residues long. J lost 4 bases, V lost 6 bases, and 10 bases had no gene match. CDR3 sequence reads: CASRATDRGFYGYTF. The CDR3 DNA is TGTGCCAGCAGGGCGACCGACAGGGGATTCTATGGCTACACCTTC.

The CDR3 loop reads CASSLRPGTGNTIYF. CDR3 DNA sequence: TGCGCCAGCAGCCTCCGACCCGGGACTGGAAACACCATATATTTT. V usage is TRBV4-3 and J usage is TRBJ1-3; D call uncertain. The length of the CDR3 is 15 residues. Germline-derived CDR1 and CDR2 are LGHNA and YSLEER. The V end lost 4 bases, the J end lost 2 bases, and 12 bases lay between the germline ends.

This chain links TRBV28 with TRBJ1-2; no clear D. The CDR3 contains 14 residues. V dropped 3 bases and J dropped 7 bases, with 15 bases sitting between them. Germline CDR1 is MDHEN and CDR2 is SYDVKM. Here the CDR3 reads CASSFIYEGSGYTF. CDR3 sequence (DNA): TGTGCCAGCAGTTTCATTTATGAGGGAAGTGGCTACACCTTC.

Worth noting for this clone: The same CDR3 is also encoded by other DNA sequences in this sample. V is TRBV28 and J is TRBJ1-1; perhaps TRBD1 as D (6 bases). Germline V gene data show CDR1 as MDHEN and CDR2 as SYDVKM. V lost 2 bases, J lost 8 bases, and 6 bases lay in between. This CDR3 is 11 amino acids long. The CDR3 here is CASSLGTEAFF. Here the CDR3 DNA reads TGTGCCAGCAGTTTAGGGACAGAAGCTTTCTTT.

V usage is TRBV5-4 and J usage is TRBJ2-7, with TRBD1 matching 7 bases. Trimming removed 4 bases from V and 0 bases from J; junction bases left unmatched: 7. Germline lookup yields CDR1 SGHNT and CDR2 YYREEE (reference sequence). The CDR3 runs 15 residues. This CDR3 is CASSGRGLSSYEQYF. For the CDR3, the DNA is TGTGCCAGCAGCGGCAGGGGGTTAAGCTCCTACGAGCAGTACTTC.

This clone was found a few times. The J gene is TRBJ2-1, the V gene TRBV4-3; 7 positions match TRBD2. The CDR3 is made up of 17 amino acids. Trimming at V came to 0 bases and at J to 0 bases, leaving 5 bases not matched to a gene. Per the germline V gene, CDR1 is LGHNA and CDR2 is YSLEER. The CDR3 coding sequence is TGCGCCAGCAGCCAAGAGGCTAGCGGAGTCTCCTACAATGAGCAGTTCTTC. Its protein is CASSQEASGVSYNEQFF.

The rearrangement joins TRBV6-6 to TRBJ1-1; 7 bases match TRBD1. J was trimmed by 5 bases and V by 7 bases; bases with no gene match: 10. The CDR3 length is 14 residues. The germline V gene encodes CDR1 MNHNY and CDR2 SVGAGI (reference sequence). The DNA of the CDR3 is TGTGCCAGCACTCGACGGGCACAGGGGACTGAAGCTTTCTTT. Translating it yields CASTRRAQGTEAFF.

The chain links TRBV3-1 (or the pseudogene TRBV3-2) to TRBJ2-3; TRBD2 matches at 12 bases. The CDR3 is 17 amino acids. The junction had 8 bases not matched to a gene; V was cut back by 1 base and J by 6 bases. Germline V CDR1 and CDR2: LGHDT, YNNKEL (reference sequence). CDR3 in amino acids: CASSQGGASGRADTQYF. The CDR3 DNA is TGTGCCAGCAGCCAAGGGGGGGCTAGCGGGAGGGCGGATACGCAGTATTTT.

V usage is TRBV6-2 or TRBV6-3 and J usage is TRBJ1-5, with D possibly being TRBD1 (5 bases). The CDR3 is made up of 13 amino acids. Trimming cost V 2 bases and J 7 bases, with 9 bases left between them. Looked up from germline, CDR1 is MNHEY and CDR2 is SVGEGT. CDR3 nucleotide sequence: TGTGCCAGCAGTTACGGGGGGAGGCAGCCCCAGCATTTT. This gives the protein CASSYGGRQPQHF.

The genes are TRBV7-2 and TRBJ2-5; 9 positions agree with TRBD2. V dropped 5 bases and J dropped 4; count of bases not matched to a gene: 8. Germline V CDR1 and CDR2: SGHTA, FQGNSA. CDR3 size: 15 residues. CDR3 nucleotides: TGTGCCAGCAGCCCTCAGCGGGGGGAAGGAGAGACCCAGTACTTC. Its protein product is CASSPQRGEGETQYF. Variable domain in full (rest from reference TRBV7-2 and TRBJ2-5): GAGVSQSPSNKVTEKGKDVELRCDPISGHTALYWYRQSLGQGLEFLIYFQGNSAPDKSGLPSDRFSAERTGGSVSTLTIQRTQQEDSAVYLCASSPQRGEGETQYFGPGTRLLVL.

The chain has TRBV11-2 and TRBJ2-4; no clear D gene. Germline assignment: CDR1 SGHAT and CDR2 FQNNGV. V lost 0 bases and J 7 bases, leaving 7 bases between the germline ends. CDR3 length equals 13 residues. CDR3: CASSLDRSNIQYF. Written as DNA, the CDR3 is TGTGCCAGCAGCTTAGACCGTTCGAACATTCAGTACTTC.

The V gene is TRBV10-3, the J gene TRBJ2-1; tentative D call: TRBD1 (6 bases). The V gene's germline CDR1 is ENHRY and CDR2 SYGVKD. The CDR3 length is 16 residues. The ends were cut back, 10 bases at V and 0 bases at J, with 19 bases in the middle. The CDR3 coding sequence is TGTGCCACCGAATCTAAACAGGGCGTCTCCTACAATGAGCAGTTCTTC. Its translation is CATESKQGVSYNEQFF.

The gene calls are TRBV19 and TRBJ1-2, with D tentatively TRBD1 (5 bases). This CDR3 is 14 amino acids long. Germline CDR1 and CDR2: LNHDA and SQIVND (reference sequence). V was clipped by 4 bases and J by 7 bases, with 16 bases between them. As DNA, the CDR3 is TGTGCCAGTAGTAGAACCGGGACTTTCAGTGGCTACACCTTC. This sequence encodes CASSRTGTFSGYTF.

The chain links TRBV19 to TRBJ2-1; 9 nucleotides align to TRBD2. V shed 8 bases, J shed 7 bases, and the junction held 15 bases outside the gene matches. The CDR3 runs 16 residues. In germline, CDR1 is LNHDA, CDR2 SQIVND (reference sequence). Written as DNA, the CDR3 is TGTGCCAGTGGAAGGGTCGCGGGAGGGCCGGAGAATGAGCAGTTCTTC. Translated, it gives CASGRVAGGPENEQFF.

This chain links TRBV4-1 with TRBJ1-2; D is unclear. The CDR3 is 15 amino acids. The germline V and J ends were trimmed by 0 bases and 3 bases, with 11 bases remaining between them. The germline V gene has CDR1 MGHRA and CDR2 YSYEKL. This CDR3 is CASSQDPGSYYGYTF. CDR3 nucleotide sequence: TGCGCCAGCAGCCAAGATCCAGGAAGCTACTATGGCTACACCTTC.

This clone was seen a single time. The chain couples TRBV6-6 to TRBJ1-5, with TRBD1 as a possible D gene (5 bases). Germline-derived CDR1 and CDR2 are MNHNY and SVGAGI (reference sequence). The CDR3 totals 11 residues. CDR3 coding DNA: TGTGTCTCGGGGGGGTTTCAGCCCCAGCATTTT. Protein sequence: CVSGGFQPQHF.

The chain links TRBV6-5 to TRBJ1-1, with 7 bases identical to TRBD1. The CDR3 runs 13 residues. V was clipped by 5 bases and J by 5 bases; unmatched bases: 5. Germline V CDR1 and CDR2: MNHEY, SVGAGI. CDR3 region: CASSTRGRTEAFF. DNA for the CDR3: TGTGCCAGCAGTACCAGGGGGAGAACTGAAGCTTTCTTT.

This clone occurred a few times. V is TRBV10-1 and J is TRBJ2-3; tentative D call: TRBD2 (5 bases). The V gene's germline CDR1 is WNHNN and CDR2 SYGVQD (reference sequence). V was trimmed by 0 bases and J by 3 bases, leaving 13 bases between them. This CDR3 comprises 16 residues. In DNA form, the CDR3 reads TGCGCCAGCAGTGAGTCCGGGGTGGGATTTACAGATACGCAGTATTTT. Amino acid sequence: CASSESGVGFTDTQYF.

The J gene is TRBJ1-1, the V gene TRBV18; D gene unclear. CDR3 length equals 12 residues. V was trimmed by 2 bases and J by 7 bases, leaving 8 bases between them. Germline V CDR1 and CDR2: KGHSH, LQKENI. Here the CDR3 DNA reads TGTGCCAGCTCACCAACCGGTTTTGAAGCTTTCTTT. It codes for CASSPTGFEAFF.

The V and J genes are TRBV5-1 and TRBJ1-4; D unclear. This CDR3 has 16 residues. Germline CDR1 is SGHRS and CDR2 is YFSETQ. Trimming pared 4 bases from V and 6 bases from J, leaving 19 bases between. The CDR3 reads CASSPSPRQVDEKLFF. In nucleotides, the CDR3 is TGCGCCAGCAGCCCGAGCCCTCGCCAGGTCGATGAAAAACTGTTTTTT.